These 5 T cell receptor beta chains originate from one sample sequenced in a study of identical twins. TCRdb called the 5' RACE reads again in MiXCR, with one record for every CDR3 protein. The sample has around 960,000 distinct CDR3 sequences; around 12% are singletons. The data were also submitted as part of a second study, on yellow fever vaccine responses in identical twins.

Sequencing was performed on PBMCs. The receptors come from a woman in her late teens or twenties in good health.

The rearrangement uses TRBV6-1 and TRBJ2-2; D not resolved. Trimming cost V 6 bases and J 6 bases, with 5 bases left between them. This CDR3 has 11 amino acids. Germline loops: CDR1 MNHNS, CDR2 SASEGT. CDR3 region: CASSVPGELFF. The CDR3 DNA is TGTGCCAGCAGCGTCCCCGGGGAGCTGTTTTTT.

This clonotype was detected only a few times. The V gene is TRBV19, the J gene TRBJ2-6, with a possible D match to TRBD1 (6 bases). The CDR3 has 16 residues. Germline assignment: CDR1 LNHDA and CDR2 SQIVND (reference sequence). Trimming pared 6 bases from V and 0 bases from J, leaving 12 bases between. CDR3 amino acids: CASSRQVSSGANVLTF. CDR3 in DNA: TGTGCCAGTAGCAGACAGGTATCCTCTGGGGCCAACGTCCTGACTTTC.

This sequence joins TRBV14 and TRBJ1-1; D ambiguous. V shed 1 base and J shed 6 bases, with 9 bases lying between them. The germline V gene encodes CDR1 SGHDN and CDR2 FVKESK. This CDR3 has 13 amino acids. CDR3 protein: CASSQGRLAEAFF. DNA for the CDR3: TGTGCCAGCAGCCAAGGGCGACTAGCTGAAGCTTTCTTT. The whole variable domain, remainder taken from reference TRBV14 and TRBJ1-1, is EAGVTQFPSHSVIEKGQTVTLRCDPISGHDNLYWYRRVMGKEIKFLLHFVKESKQDESGMPNNRFLAERTGGTYSTLKVQPAELEDSGVYFCASSQGRLAEAFFGQGTRLTVV.

The genes are TRBV7-4 and TRBJ2-5; maybe TRBD2 (6 bases). The CDR3 totals 17 residues. V lost 5 bases and J lost 2, with 21 bases in between. The V gene's germline CDR1 is SGHVT and CDR2 SQSDAQ. CDR3 residues: CASSPRRGPREQETQYF. The CDR3 DNA follows: TGTGCCAGCAGCCCCCGGCGGGGCCCGAGGGAACAAGAGACCCAGTACTTC.

This clonotype was found a few times. The J gene is TRBJ2-4, the V gene TRBV7-9; no reliable D call. Germline CDR1 and CDR2: SEHNR and FQNEAQ (reference sequence). With 4 bases removed from V and 0 bases from J, the gap between germline ends came to 10 bases. The CDR3 length is 15 residues. CDR3 protein: CASSSLELAKNIQYF. The CDR3 nucleotides read TGTGCCAGCAGCTCTCTCGAGCTAGCCAAAAACATTCAGTACTTC.